Sequencing of this TCR beta chain was carried out in a study of shared clonotypes between healthy human individuals. Regarding the study as a whole: Among the subsets, naive ones generally showed larger estimated richness than memory ones. Researchers sampled blood only, noting tissue repertoires likely differ.

Regarding this clone: Its target is not known.

Sorted-subset replicate PCRs used about 190 ng of genomic DNA. This amount corresponded to 33,000 or so T cell genomes. TCRdb's table, derived via immunoSEQ multiplex PCR, lists solely in-frame clones and lacks some. The sample includes about 960,000 clones, more than 75% of them seen just once. The TCR comes from a man between 18 and 35 years old in good health. Sequencing was carried out using memory CD4+ T cells sorted from blood. The subset was: CD45RA-negative fraction.

CDR3 sequence: CATSRDSPRGGFPYEQYF. CDR3 bases: TGTGCCACCAGCAGAGATAGCCCAAGGGGGGGGTTTCCCTACGAGCAGTACTTC. V usage is TRBV15 and J usage is TRBJ2-7; TRBD2 might be the D (7 bases). This CDR3 is 18 amino acids long. Germline V gene data show CDR1 as LNHNV and CDR2 as YYDKDF (reference sequence). Trimming removed 0 bases at V and 2 bases at J, with 20 bases between.